This T cell receptor beta chain is drawn from a study of blood T cell repertoires in COVID-19. In the study overall: The samples span acute and convalescent COVID-19 from the United States, Italy and Spain. T cells, B-cell-depleted T cells, or PBMCs provided the cDNA or gDNA that served as material.

Concerning this clone: The sample contains more than one DNA sequence encoding this CDR3.

Authors' processing steps: It was from reference gene primer amplification that nucleated cell counts were estimated. Assay: immunoSEQ multiplex PCR; the TCRdb copy retains only in-frame clones and omits some. V, J and clone size derive from that table, while D and trimming were established from the DNA sequence. The sample lists approximately 80,000 clones; almost 85% were seen once. The CDR3 loop spans 16 amino acids. The germline CDR1 and CDR2 sequences are LNHDA and SQIVND (reference sequence). J lost 3 bases, V lost 4 bases, and 8 bases had no gene match. Enrolment of Seattle patients took place during active infection, and they were followed longitudinally.

The V gene is TRBV19, the J gene TRBJ2-1; 8 positions agree with TRBD1. The TCR sequence derives from a man in his fifties or sixties with COVID-19, enrolled during active disease. The specimen sequenced was peripheral blood. Written as DNA, the CDR3 is TGTGCCAGTAGTACACGGACAGGGAAGGGCTACAATGAGCAGTTCTTC. Protein product: CASSTRTGKGYNEQFF.